Included here is one TCR beta chain sequence, with context. Its antigen remains unknown. The CDR3 totals 11 residues. CDR1 and CDR2 (germline): MNHEY, SVGEGT. The germline V and J ends were trimmed by 5 bases and 3 bases, with 4 bases remaining between them. The entry originates in a study of vaccination and CD4 T cells after COVID-19. Study-level information: Post-COVID draws came a median approximately 100 days after diagnosis (range 35 to 161).

Treatment here: roughly 11-day PBMC culture with coronavirus spike peptide pools or control peptides (ViraFEST assay). Peptide-pool expansion of antigen-specific T cells preceded TCR sequencing in ViraFEST. Sequencing of the DNA from cultured CD4+ T cells was carried out with the Oncomine TCR Beta short-read assay. Genomic DNA was taken out of cultured CD4+ T cells by extraction. TCRdb recomputed calls from the PCR reads with MiXCR, one row per CDR3 protein. The sample holds 8,000 or so distinct CDR3 sequences, roughly 72% seen once. Sequenced: CD4+ T cells from blood, cultured in vitro. The receptor was derived from a human donor who had recovered from COVID-19. The chain combines TRBV6-2 or TRBV6-3 with TRBJ1-2; D is ambiguous. The CDR3 is CASSKDYGYTF. In DNA form, the CDR3 reads TGTGCCAGCAGTAAGGACTATGGCTACACCTTC.